The rows below give T cell receptor beta chains drawn from one sample of a study of regulatory T cells in long-lasting Graves disease. TCRdb called the multiplex PCR reads again in MiXCR, with one record for every CDR3 protein. The sample consists of 300,000 or so distinct CDR3 sequences, 15% to 20% of them appearing once. The sequenced sample was peripheral blood mononuclear cells (PBMCs), obtained when the disease was refractory, from a patient treated with antithyroid drugs. The source of these receptors is a female donor with Graves disease. Each CDR3 is given with its conserved first and last residue. Each record gives: J gene, V gene, clone size, D gene, CDR3 protein, CDR3 DNA. A D gene is named only where the DNA matches it firmly. For some rows the clone size is stated as once, few or many, or as a class when expanded; others skip it.

j_gene: TRBJ2-5
v_gene: TRBV28
abundance: NA
d_gene: TRBD2
CDR3aa: CASSSHGGVGLAGGSPETQYF
CDR3nt: TGTGCCAGCAGTTCCCACGGGGGGGTAGGGCTAGCCGGTGGGTCCCCAGAGACCCAGTACTTC

j_gene: TRBJ1-4
v_gene: TRBV3-1
abundance: many
d_gene: NA
CDR3aa: CASSQRRNEKLFF
CDR3nt: TGTGCCAGCAGCCAGAGGCGTAATGAAAAACTGTTTTTT

j_gene: TRBJ1-4
v_gene: TRBV20-1
abundance: many
d_gene: NA
CDR3aa: CSARDWQGSDEKLFF
CDR3nt: TGCAGTGCTAGAGATTGGCAGGGGTCTGATGAAAAACTGTTTTTT

j_gene: TRBJ1-1
v_gene: TRBV4-3
abundance: NA
d_gene: NA
CDR3aa: CASSQGPRNTEAFF
CDR3nt: TGCGCCAGCAGCCAAGGTCCCCGTAACACTGAAGCTTTCTTT

j_gene: TRBJ1-1
v_gene: TRBV5-1
abundance: few
d_gene: TRBD1
CDR3aa: CASSATRDRGPGGTEAFF
CDR3nt: TGCGCCAGCAGCGCCACCCGGGACAGGGGGCCTGGAGGCACTGAAGCTTTCTTT

j_gene: TRBJ1-5
v_gene: TRBV30
abundance: few
d_gene: NA
CDR3aa: CAWARYSNQPQHF
CDR3nt: TGTGCCTGGGCCAGGTATAGCAATCAGCCCCAGCATTTT

j_gene: TRBJ2-3
v_gene: TRBV4-1
abundance: once
d_gene: TRBD2
CDR3aa: CASRPGTSDGTDTQYF
CDR3nt: TGCGCCAGCAGGCCCGGGACTAGTGACGGCACAGATACGCAGTATTTT

j_gene: TRBJ2-1
v_gene: TRBV7-3
abundance: many
d_gene: NA
CDR3aa: CASSLDFNEQFF
CDR3nt: TGTGCCAGCAGCCTCGACTTCAATGAGCAGTTCTTC

j_gene: TRBJ1-2
v_gene: TRBV6-5
abundance: many
d_gene: NA
CDR3aa: CASSYSPSTNYGYTF
CDR3nt: TGTGCCAGCAGTTACTCTCCCTCGACTAACTATGGCTACACCTTC

j_gene: TRBJ1-2
v_gene: TRBV27
abundance: many
d_gene: NA
CDR3aa: CASSLSAGVRGYTF
CDR3nt: TGTGCCAGCAGTTTATCAGCAGGGGTTCGTGGCTACACCTTC

j_gene: TRBJ2-4
v_gene: TRBV18
abundance: NA
d_gene: TRBD1
CDR3aa: CASSPRQGMAKNIQYF
CDR3nt: TGTGCCAGCTCACCAAGACAGGGGATGGCCAAAAACATTCAGTACTTC

j_gene: TRBJ2-7
v_gene: TRBV5-6
abundance: NA
d_gene: NA
CDR3aa: CASSLRDIYEQYF
CDR3nt: TGTGCCAGCAGCCTGAGGGACATCTACGAGCAGTACTTC

j_gene: TRBJ1-5
v_gene: TRBV24-1
abundance: many
d_gene: NA
CDR3aa: CATSDGTSSNQPQHF
CDR3nt: TGTGCCACCAGTGATGGGACGTCGTCCAATCAGCCCCAGCATTTT

j_gene: TRBJ2-7
v_gene: TRBV6-1
abundance: few
d_gene: TRBD2
CDR3aa: CASSFGAGGYEQYF
CDR3nt: TGTGCCAGCAGCTTTGGGGCGGGAGGATACGAGCAGTACTTC

j_gene: TRBJ2-7
v_gene: TRBV5-1
abundance: few
d_gene: TRBD1
CDR3aa: CASSYRSQGEYEQYF
CDR3nt: TGCGCCAGCAGCTATCGGTCACAGGGGGAATACGAGCAGTACTTC

j_gene: TRBJ1-2
v_gene: TRBV5-1
abundance: NA
d_gene: NA
CDR3aa: CASSDGVFYGYTF
CDR3nt: TGCGCCAGCAGCGATGGGGTCTTCTATGGCTACACCTTC

j_gene: TRBJ2-5
v_gene: TRBV15
abundance: many
d_gene: TRBD2
CDR3aa: CATSTKGLAENGETQYF
CDR3nt: TGTGCCACCAGCACCAAAGGACTAGCGGAAAACGGAGAGACCCAGTACTTC

j_gene: TRBJ2-7
v_gene: TRBV6-1
abundance: NA
d_gene: NA
CDR3aa: CASSGGYYEQYF
CDR3nt: TGTGCCAGCAGTGGGGGCTACTACGAGCAGTACTTC

j_gene: TRBJ1-1
v_gene: TRBV7-3
abundance: many
d_gene: NA
CDR3aa: CASSFQYNTEAFF
CDR3nt: TGTGCCAGCAGCTTCCAGTACAACACTGAAGCTTTCTTT

j_gene: TRBJ1-2
v_gene: TRBV20-1
abundance: many
d_gene: NA
CDR3aa: CSARDRVGGGYTF
CDR3nt: TGCAGTGCTAGAGATCGTGTAGGCGGGGGCTACACCTTC

j_gene: TRBJ1-2
v_gene: TRBV5-1
abundance: few
d_gene: TRBD1
CDR3aa: CASSIGQGEKGNYGYTF
CDR3nt: TGCGCCAGCAGCATCGGACAGGGGGAAAAGGGTAACTATGGCTACACCTTC

j_gene: TRBJ1-6
v_gene: TRBV5-1
abundance: NA
d_gene: NA
CDR3aa: CASSLEGEGISPLHF
CDR3nt: TGCGCCAGCAGCTTGGAGGGGGAGGGGATTTCACCCCTCCACTTT

j_gene: TRBJ2-5
v_gene: TRBV11-2
abundance: many
d_gene: NA
CDR3aa: CACSRAFKATQYF
CDR3nt: TGTGCCTGCTCGAGGGCCTTCAAGGCGACCCAGTACTTC

j_gene: TRBJ1-3
v_gene: TRBV20-1
abundance: few
d_gene: NA
CDR3aa: CSAKGSGNTIYF
CDR3nt: TGCAGTGCTAAGGGGTCTGGAAACACCATATATTTT